What follows are 3 T cell receptor beta chains derived from one specimen sequenced in a study of T cell responses to AZD1222 COVID-19 vaccine. Profiling relied on immunoSEQ multiplex PCR, and the TCRdb table lists in-frame clones only, not all of them. The data show fewer than 200,000 clones, 70% to 90% seen once. The starting material was peripheral blood, obtained on day 0 of AZD1222 vaccination. All receptors come from an adult in good health.

In its sample, this clone was seen a few times. For the CDR3, the DNA is TGTGCCACCAGTGATATGACAGGAAATCAGCCCCAGCATTTT. Amino acid sequence: CATSDMTGNQPQHF. V and J are TRBV24-1 and TRBJ1-5; possible D gene TRBD1, 6 bases. The CDR3 is 14 amino acids. CDR1 is KGHDR, CDR2 SFDVKD, per germline. V gave up 3 bases and J gave up 4 bases, with 9 bases separating them.

The CDR3 region has the DNA TGCGCCAGCAGCTTGTCCGGGACAGGGGAACCTAACTATGGCTACACCTTC. Amino acids: CASSLSGTGEPNYGYTF. V is TRBV5-1 and J is TRBJ1-2; 10 bases map to TRBD1. The CDR3 is made up of 17 amino acids. Germline trimming cut 1 base from V and 0 bases from J; bases unmatched to any gene: 6. Looked up from germline, CDR1 is SGHRS and CDR2 is YFSETQ.

The chain employs TRBV14 and TRBJ1-5, with 9 bases aligning to TRBD1. Losses at the gene ends were 0 bases for V and 6 bases for J; bases not matched to a gene: 15. Germline V CDR1 and CDR2: SGHDN, FVKESK. The CDR3 has 19 residues. Written as DNA, the CDR3 is TGTGCCAGCAGCCAAGATCGGTGGGGGGACAGGGTGCTTCGTCAGCCCCAGCATTTT. Translating it yields CASSQDRWGDRVLRQPQHF.